Following are 26 T cell receptor beta chains from one sample sequenced in a study of T-cell memory formation after mild COVID-19. One entry per CDR3 protein results from TCRdb running MiXCR on the 5' RACE reads. The profile shows fewer than 450,000 distinct CDR3 sequences, around 20% of them singletons. Sequencing input: PBMCs or a T cell subset sorted from them (not recorded which). All receptors come from an adult woman who had mild COVID-19 (a few samples of this study predate the infection). Cell type and time point are not known.

This chain connects TRBV7-9 to TRBJ2-2; D perhaps matches TRBD2 (6 bases). Germline V gives CDR1 SEHNR, CDR2 FQNEAQ (reference sequence). V was pared by 4 bases and J by 6 bases, with 18 bases between. This CDR3 has 16 amino acids. The CDR3 is CASSSSGVGGAGELFF. The DNA of the CDR3 is TGTGCCAGCAGCTCGTCGGGCGTCGGAGGGGCCGGGGAGCTGTTTTTT.

CDR3 sequence reads: CASSFQGDWNTEAFF. CDR3 coding DNA: TGCGCCAGCAGCTTCCAGGGGGATTGGAACACTGAAGCTTTCTTT. The gene calls are TRBV5-1 and TRBJ1-1; 7 nucleotides align to TRBD1. Germline V gives CDR1 SGHRS, CDR2 YFSETQ. J was trimmed by 1 base and V by 2 bases; bases with no gene match: 5. CDR3 length: 15 residues.

This clonotype was picked up a small number of times. The chain joins TRBV20-1 to TRBJ2-7, with D possibly being TRBD1 or TRBD2 (5 bases each). Per germline, CDR1 DFQATT and CDR2 SNEGSKA (reference sequence). The CDR3 is made up of 14 amino acids. Trimming stripped 6 bases from V and 3 bases from J, with 18 bases between. The CDR3 DNA follows: TGCAGTGCGTGGGAAGGGACGGGAAACTACGAGCAGTACTTC. Protein sequence: CSAWEGTGNYEQYF.

This clonotype turned up a few times. The J gene is TRBJ2-7, the V gene TRBV25-1, with 7 bases that match TRBD2. After removal of 3 bases from V and 3 bases from J, the junction contained 5 bases not matched to a gene. CDR1 is MGHDK and CDR2 is SYGVNS in the germline V gene. This CDR3 region has 14 residues. In DNA, the CDR3 is TGTGCCAGCAGTGAGGGGGGGTCCTACTACGAGCAGTACTTC. This codes for CASSEGGSYYEQYF.

The chain links TRBV12-3 or TRBV12-4 to TRBJ1-5; D gene uncertain. The V and J ends lost 3 bases and 0 bases respectively, with 9 bases between them. The CDR3 length is 15 residues. CDR3 amino acids: CASSLWQVSNQPQHF. In nucleotides, the CDR3 is TGTGCCAGCAGTTTGTGGCAGGTTAGCAATCAGCCCCAGCATTTT.

This clonotype was counted a single time. CDR3 sequence: CASSPRGTGTSGRVSFF. CDR3 sequence (DNA): TGTGCCAGCAGCCCAAGGGGTACCGGGACTAGCGGGAGAGTATCGTTCTTC. The chain uses TRBV7-2 and TRBJ2-1, with 14 positions matching TRBD2. The ends lost 5 bases at V and 15 bases at J; junction bases unmatched: 18. The CDR3 has 17 amino acids. CDR1 is SGHTA, CDR2 FQGNSA, per germline.

This clonotype was counted a few times. The chain uses TRBV29-1 and TRBJ1-1; the D gene is possibly TRBD1 (6 bases). The germline CDR1 and CDR2 sequences are SQVTM and ANQGSEA. Trimming shortened V by 6 bases and J by 12 bases, and 23 bases separated the two germline ends. This CDR3 has 13 amino acids. CDR3 residues: CSVGAYRARETFF. Written as DNA, the CDR3 is TGCAGCGTGGGGGCTTACAGGGCACGAGAAACTTTCTTT.

This clonotype was seen only a few times. The gene calls are TRBV24-1 and TRBJ2-5; 12 nucleotides line up with TRBD1. The CDR3 runs 17 residues. CDR1 and CDR2 (germline): KGHDR, SFDVKD. V shed 4 bases, J shed 4 bases, and the junction held 9 bases outside the gene matches. The CDR3 coding sequence is TGTGCCACCAGTGACCCTGACGGGACAGGGGGCCGAGAGACCCAGTACTTC. The encoded protein is CATSDPDGTGGRETQYF.

The V and J genes are TRBV3-1 and TRBJ2-1; TRBD2 aligns across 13 bases. Trimming took 4 bases from V and 5 from J; bases not matched to a gene: 5. This CDR3 has 16 amino acids. Germline CDR1 and CDR2: LGHDT and YNNKEL (reference sequence). This CDR3 is CASSPTSGRANNEQFF. The CDR3 nucleotides are TGTGCCAGCAGCCCAACTAGCGGGAGGGCCAACAATGAGCAGTTCTTC.

This clonotype came up many times. V and J are TRBV4-2 and TRBJ2-6; 7 nucleotides align to TRBD2. The trim removed 1 base at V and 2 bases at J, leaving 8 bases unmatched. The CDR3 covers 18 residues. Germline values: CDR1 LGHNA, CDR2 YNFKEQ. CDR3 in amino acids: CASSQGLGGGTGANVLTF. As DNA, the CDR3 is TGTGCCAGCAGCCAAGGATTAGGCGGGGGTACTGGGGCCAACGTCCTGACTTTC.

This rearrangement joins TRBV9 to TRBJ2-5, with 8 bases identical to TRBD2. The germline V gene encodes CDR1 SGDLS and CDR2 YYNGEE. The CDR3 runs 16 residues. The ends lost 4 bases at V and 4 bases at J; junction bases unmatched: 12. The CDR3 sequence is CASSTLAGNLLETQYF. The DNA of the CDR3 is TGTGCCAGCAGCACATTAGCGGGGAACCTCTTAGAGACCCAGTACTTC.

This chain links TRBV24-1 with TRBJ2-2; the match to TRBD1 covers 7 bases. The germline gives CDR1 KGHDR, CDR2 SFDVKD. V shed 4 bases and J 4 bases; nucleotides not matched to a gene: 5. This CDR3 has 15 residues. The CDR3 DNA reads TGTGCCACCAGTGAGAGAACAGGGGTCACCGGGGAGCTGTTTTTT. As protein: CATSERTGVTGELFF.

This clonotype has ten or more counts. The chain carries TRBV14 and TRBJ2-3; 13 bases are a match to TRBD2. Germline values: CDR1 SGHDN, CDR2 FVKESK. The CDR3 sequence is 17 residues long. Trimming cost V 5 bases and J 4 bases; bases outside gene matches: 9. The chain's CDR3 is CASSTLLAGGLADTQYF. CDR3 nucleotide sequence: TGTGCCAGCAGCACTCTACTAGCGGGGGGGCTGGCAGATACGCAGTATTTT.

The V gene is TRBV5-1, the J gene TRBJ2-3; 8 positions agree with TRBD2. With V trimmed by 4 bases and J by 1 base, 11 bases remained unmatched. The CDR3 is 17 amino acids. Germline CDR1 and CDR2: SGHRS and YFSETQ. The CDR3 loop reads CASSLGQRGPRTDTQYF. The CDR3 DNA follows: TGCGCCAGCAGCCTTGGTCAGCGGGGGCCGCGCACAGATACGCAGTATTTT.

This clonotype came up a few times. The V call is TRBV20-1, the J call TRBJ1-5, with unresolved D. V lost 5 bases to trimming and J lost 0 bases, with 8 bases between them. The CDR3 extends over 13 amino acids. CDR1 DFQATT and CDR2 SNEGSKA come from the germline V gene (reference sequence). CDR3 nucleotides: TGCAGTGCTCAAGGCCATAGCAATCAGCCCCAGCATTTT. It codes for CSAQGHSNQPQHF.

This clonotype was found a few times. The chain links TRBV12-3 or TRBV12-4 to TRBJ2-1; 13 bases line up with TRBD2. V was pared by 7 bases and J by 9 bases, with 15 bases of the junction left unmatched. The length of the CDR3 is 17 residues. As DNA, the CDR3 is TGTGCCAGCACTAGGACTAGCGGGAGCCTAAAAATAACTGAGCAGTTCTTC. Translated, it gives CASTRTSGSLKITEQFF.

The chain combines TRBV19 with TRBJ1-5; D ambiguous. Trimming removed 5 bases from V and 4 bases from J, with 9 bases in between. In germline, CDR1 is LNHDA, CDR2 SQIVND (reference sequence). The CDR3 sequence is 13 residues long. DNA for the CDR3: TGTGCCAGTAGTCCGCGGGAAAATCAGCCCCAGCATTTT. As protein: CASSPRENQPQHF.

CDR3 residues: CASSIKGELTEAFF. The CDR3 DNA is TGTGCCAGCAGCATAAAAGGGGAACTCACTGAAGCTTTCTTT. J is TRBJ1-1 and V is TRBV7-8; D is perhaps TRBD1 (5 bases). Deletions cut 5 bases from V and 4 bases from J, with 14 bases between. Germline V gives CDR1 SGHVS, CDR2 FQNEAQ. CDR3 length: 14 amino acids.

This clonotype occurred a few times. J is TRBJ2-1 and V is TRBV29-1; 12 nucleotides agree with TRBD2. Germline V gene data show CDR1 as SQVTM and CDR2 as ANQGSEA. The CDR3 spans 17 residues. The ends lost 6 bases at V and 9 bases at J; junction bases unmatched: 18. CDR3 amino acids: CSVHKLAGGGGTIEQFF. CDR3 nucleotide sequence: TGCAGCGTGCACAAGCTAGCGGGAGGGGGGGGCACAATTGAGCAGTTCTTC.

This clonotype was recorded a few times. This chain joins TRBV5-1 and TRBJ1-1; 8 bases are a match to TRBD1. The ends lost 3 bases at V and 3 bases at J; junction bases unmatched: 7. CDR1 and CDR2 from the germline V gene are SGHRS and YFSETQ. CDR3 length equals 15 residues. CDR3 DNA sequence: TGCGCCAGCAGCTCTCAGGGGGCGGTCGACACTGAAGCTTTCTTT. It specifies CASSSQGAVDTEAFF.

The rearrangement links TRBV4-3 to TRBJ1-2; no firm D call. CDR3 length: 15 residues. The V end lost 1 base, the J end lost 0 bases, and 9 bases lay between the germline ends. Germline V gene data show CDR1 as LGHNA and CDR2 as YSLEER. CDR3 coding DNA: TGCGCCAGCAGCCAAGTAGCGGGAGCTAACTATGGCTACACCTTC. This translates into CASSQVAGANYGYTF.

This clonotype was seen a handful of times. J is TRBJ2-1 and V is TRBV20-1; D gene unclear. The V gene lost 3 bases and the J gene lost 0 bases, with 9 bases spanning the gap. This CDR3 has 14 amino acids. CDR1 is DFQATT and CDR2 is SNEGSKA in the germline V gene (reference sequence). CDR3 protein: CSARSGSSYNEQFF. DNA for the CDR3: TGCAGTGCTAGGTCGGGTAGCTCCTACAATGAGCAGTTCTTC.

The chain couples TRBV7-2 to TRBJ2-3; D may match TRBD1 or TRBD2 (5 bases each). The germline V and J ends were trimmed by 6 bases and 4 bases, with 20 bases remaining between them. The CDR3 contains 16 residues. In germline, CDR1 is SGHTA, CDR2 FQGNSA. This CDR3 is CASSPQWDVRADTQYF. The CDR3 DNA follows: TGTGCCAGCAGTCCCCAGTGGGACGTAAGGGCAGATACGCAGTATTTT.

This clonotype has only a few counts. The chain is built from TRBV7-9 and TRBJ1-1; D may be TRBD1 (5 bases). This CDR3 has 17 amino acids. Germline V gene data show CDR1 as SEHNR and CDR2 as FQNEAQ (reference sequence). Trimming pared 4 bases from V and 4 bases from J, leaving 22 bases between. The CDR3: CASSSRTGLGQGTEAFF. CDR3 DNA sequence: TGTGCCAGCAGCTCAAGGACGGGCCTTGGACAAGGCACTGAAGCTTTCTTT.

V and J are TRBV9 and TRBJ1-1, with 9 nucleotides matching TRBD1. The CDR3 has 15 amino acids. J was trimmed by 1 base and V by 4 bases; bases with no gene match: 5. Germline assignment: CDR1 SGDLS and CDR2 YYNGEE. The CDR3 spells CASSTRDRENTEAFF. The CDR3 DNA follows: TGTGCCAGCAGCACCAGGGACAGGGAGAACACTGAAGCTTTCTTT.

The chain links TRBV6-5 to TRBJ2-7, with 7 positions matching TRBD2. The CDR3 totals 16 residues. Trimming removed 5 bases from V and 1 base from J; junction bases left unmatched: 11. The germline CDR1 and CDR2 sequences are MNHEY and SVGAGI. The CDR3 loop reads CASSRGGGSLSYEQYF. CDR3 coding DNA: TGTGCCAGCAGTAGAGGCGGGGGATCCTTATCCTACGAGCAGTACTTC.